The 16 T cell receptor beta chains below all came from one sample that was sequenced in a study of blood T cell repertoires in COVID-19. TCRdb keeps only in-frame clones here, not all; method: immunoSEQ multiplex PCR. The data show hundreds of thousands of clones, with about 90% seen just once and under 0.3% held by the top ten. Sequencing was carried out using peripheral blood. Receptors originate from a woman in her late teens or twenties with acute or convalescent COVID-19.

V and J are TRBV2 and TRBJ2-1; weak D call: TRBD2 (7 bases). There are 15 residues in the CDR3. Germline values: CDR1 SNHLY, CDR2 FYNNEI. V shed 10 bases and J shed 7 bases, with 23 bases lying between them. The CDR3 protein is CATIRGRGFPNEQFF. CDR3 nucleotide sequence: TGTGCCACCATTAGGGGGAGGGGGTTCCCTAATGAGCAGTTCTTC.

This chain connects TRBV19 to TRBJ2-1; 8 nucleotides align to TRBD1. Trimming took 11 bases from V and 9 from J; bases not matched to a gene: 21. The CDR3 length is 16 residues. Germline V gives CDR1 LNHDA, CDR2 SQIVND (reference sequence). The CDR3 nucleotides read TGTGCCTCTCAAAGTTCCGACAGGGGAGTCTCCAGTGAGCAGTTCTTC. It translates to CASQSSDRGVSSEQFF. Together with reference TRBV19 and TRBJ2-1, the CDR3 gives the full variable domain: DGGITQSPKYLFRKEGQNVTLSCEQNLNHDAMYWYRQDPGQGLRLIYYSQIVNDFQKGDIAEGYSVSREKKESFPLTVTSAQKNPTAFYLCASQSSDRGVSSEQFFGPGTRLTVL.

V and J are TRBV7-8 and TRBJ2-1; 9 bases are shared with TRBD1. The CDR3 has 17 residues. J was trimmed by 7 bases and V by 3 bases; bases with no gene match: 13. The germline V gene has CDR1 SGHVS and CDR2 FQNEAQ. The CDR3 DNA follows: TGTGCCAGCAGCTTTTCTCGCGACAGGGGGAAGTGGAATGAGCAGTTCTTC. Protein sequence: CASSFSRDRGKWNEQFF.

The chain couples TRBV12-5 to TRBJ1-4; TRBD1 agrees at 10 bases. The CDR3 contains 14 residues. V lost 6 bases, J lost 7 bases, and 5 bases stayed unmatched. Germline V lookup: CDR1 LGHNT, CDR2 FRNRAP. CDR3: CASGTDRGREKLFF. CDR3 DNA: TGTGCTAGTGGGACTGACAGGGGGCGTGAAAAACTGTTTTTT.

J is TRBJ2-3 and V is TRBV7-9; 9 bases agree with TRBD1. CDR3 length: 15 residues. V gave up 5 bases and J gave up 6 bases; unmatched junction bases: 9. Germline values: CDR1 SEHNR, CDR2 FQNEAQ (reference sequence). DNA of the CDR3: TGTGCCAGCAGCCCAGGACAGGGGTTGAGCGATACGCAGTATTTT. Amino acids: CASSPGQGLSDTQYF.

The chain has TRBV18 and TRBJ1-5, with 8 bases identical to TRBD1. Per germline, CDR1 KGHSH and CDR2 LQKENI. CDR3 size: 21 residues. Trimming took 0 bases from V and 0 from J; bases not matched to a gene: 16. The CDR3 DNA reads TGTGCCAGCTCACCACCGGCGACAAAACAGGGGGTTGGAGATAGCAATCAGCCCCAGCATTTT. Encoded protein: CASSPPATKQGVGDSNQPQHF.

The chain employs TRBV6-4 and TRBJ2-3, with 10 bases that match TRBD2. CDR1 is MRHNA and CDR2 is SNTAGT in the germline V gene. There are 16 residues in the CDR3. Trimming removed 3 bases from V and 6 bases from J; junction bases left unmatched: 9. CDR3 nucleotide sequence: TGTGCCAGCAGTGAATTCAGCGGGGGGGCAGGGGATACGCAGTATTTT. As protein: CASSEFSGGAGDTQYF.

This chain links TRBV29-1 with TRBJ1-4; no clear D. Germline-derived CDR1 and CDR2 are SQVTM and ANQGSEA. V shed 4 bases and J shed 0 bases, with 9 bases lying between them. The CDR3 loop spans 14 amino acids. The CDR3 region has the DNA TGCAGCGTTGTCATAGAGGCAACTAATGAAAAACTGTTTTTT. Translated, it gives CSVVIEATNEKLFF.

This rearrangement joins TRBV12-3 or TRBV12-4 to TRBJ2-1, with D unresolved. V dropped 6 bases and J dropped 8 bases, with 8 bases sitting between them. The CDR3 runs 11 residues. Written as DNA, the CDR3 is TGTGCCAGCAGGCGTTTTGATGAGCAGTTCTTC. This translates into CASRRFDEQFF.

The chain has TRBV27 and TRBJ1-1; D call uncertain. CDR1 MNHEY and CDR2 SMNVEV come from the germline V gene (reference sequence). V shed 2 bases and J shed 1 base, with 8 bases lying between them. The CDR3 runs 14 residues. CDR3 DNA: TGTGCCAGCAGTTTAGGGCACCCGAACACTGAAGCTTTCTTT. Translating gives CASSLGHPNTEAFF.

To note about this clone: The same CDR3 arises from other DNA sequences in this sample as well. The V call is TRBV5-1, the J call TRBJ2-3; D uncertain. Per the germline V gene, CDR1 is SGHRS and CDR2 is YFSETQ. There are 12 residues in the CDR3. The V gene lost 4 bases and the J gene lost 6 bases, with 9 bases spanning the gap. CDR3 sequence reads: CASSTPGDTQYF. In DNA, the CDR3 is TGCGCCAGCAGCACCCCGGGTGATACGCAGTATTTT.

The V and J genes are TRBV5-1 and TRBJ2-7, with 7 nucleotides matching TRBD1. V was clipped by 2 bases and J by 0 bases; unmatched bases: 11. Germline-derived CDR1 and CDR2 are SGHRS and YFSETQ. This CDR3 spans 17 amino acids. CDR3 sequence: CASSFSPKTGTSYEQYF. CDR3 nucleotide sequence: TGCGCCAGCAGCTTTTCCCCTAAGACAGGGACCTCCTACGAGCAGTACTTC.

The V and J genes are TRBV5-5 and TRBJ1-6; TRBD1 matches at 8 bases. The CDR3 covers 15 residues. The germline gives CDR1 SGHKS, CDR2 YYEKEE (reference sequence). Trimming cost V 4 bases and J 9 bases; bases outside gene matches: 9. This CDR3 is CASSRTGRESSPLHF. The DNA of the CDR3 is TGTGCCAGCAGCCGGACAGGGCGCGAGAGTTCACCCCTCCACTTT.

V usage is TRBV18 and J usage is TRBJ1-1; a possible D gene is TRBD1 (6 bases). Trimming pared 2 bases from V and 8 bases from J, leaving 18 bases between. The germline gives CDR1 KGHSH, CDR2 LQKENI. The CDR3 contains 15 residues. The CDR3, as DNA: TGTGCCAGCTCACCATCTCGGGGGGCGCGACAAGAAGCTTTCTTT. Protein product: CASSPSRGARQEAFF.

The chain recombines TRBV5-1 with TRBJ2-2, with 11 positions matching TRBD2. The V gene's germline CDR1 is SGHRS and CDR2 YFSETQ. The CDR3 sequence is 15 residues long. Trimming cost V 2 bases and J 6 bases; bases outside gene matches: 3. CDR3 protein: CASSFLAGGSGELFF. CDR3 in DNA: TGCGCCAGCAGCTTCCTAGCGGGGGGTTCCGGGGAGCTGTTTTTT.

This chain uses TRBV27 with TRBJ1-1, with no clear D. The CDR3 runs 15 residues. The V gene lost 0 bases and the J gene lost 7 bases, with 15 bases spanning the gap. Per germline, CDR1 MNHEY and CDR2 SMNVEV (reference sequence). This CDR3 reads CASSLSAGLVREAFF. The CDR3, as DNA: TGTGCCAGCAGTTTATCGGCAGGTTTGGTCCGTGAAGCTTTCTTT.